This T cell receptor (beta chain) was observed in a study of vaccination and CD4 T cells after COVID-19. General study findings and limits: Median roughly 86% of reactive clones detected in convalescent patients emerged only post-vaccination.

J was trimmed by 4 bases and V by 10 bases; bases with no gene match: 4. The CDR3 is made up of 13 amino acids. Germline values: CDR1 KGHDR, CDR2 SFDVKD. As concerns this clonotype: Its antigen is undetermined.

Sequence data for DNA of cultured CD4+ T cells were generated by the Oncomine TCR Beta short-read assay. TCRdb re-derived calls from the PCR reads in MiXCR, one entry per CDR3 protein. The sample records 4,000 to 5,500 distinct CDR3 sequences, around three fifths being singletons. Specified treatment: approximately 10-day PBMC culture with coronavirus spike peptide pools or control peptides (ViraFEST assay). One should note that the unexposed donor's CD4+ T cells were collected before the COVID-19 pandemic (2011-2018). This clonotype originated in a human donor in good health. The chain employs TRBV24-1 and TRBJ2-3; 10 bases fit TRBD1. Sequenced: CD4+ T cells from blood, cultured in vitro. Here the CDR3 DNA reads TGTGCCACTAACGGACAGGGGGCAGATACGCAGTATTTT. Translating gives CATNGQGADTQYF.